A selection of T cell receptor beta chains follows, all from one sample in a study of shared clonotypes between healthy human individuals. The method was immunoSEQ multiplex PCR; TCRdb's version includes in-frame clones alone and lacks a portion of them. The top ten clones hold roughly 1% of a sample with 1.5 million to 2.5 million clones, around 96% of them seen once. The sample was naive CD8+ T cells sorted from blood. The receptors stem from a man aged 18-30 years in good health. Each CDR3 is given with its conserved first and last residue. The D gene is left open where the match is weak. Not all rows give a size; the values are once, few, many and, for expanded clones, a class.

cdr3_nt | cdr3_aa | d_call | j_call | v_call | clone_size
TGCGCCAGCAGCTTCACCGACACAGGGGAGGAGACCCAGTACTTC | CASSFTDTGEETQYF | TRBD1 | TRBJ2-5 | TRBV5-1 | NA
TGTGCCAGCAGCTTGGGGTTAGGAAACACAGATACGCAGTATTTT | CASSLGLGNTDTQYF | NA | TRBJ2-3 | TRBV5-6 | NA
TGCAGCGTTTTTACCCCGGGAAAGAACACTGAAGCTTTCTTT | CSVFTPGKNTEAFF | NA | TRBJ1-1 | TRBV29-1 | NA
TGTGCCAGCAGTTTGTGGGCAGGGGGCTTTTCAGATACGCAGTATTTT | CASSLWAGGFSDTQYF | TRBD1 | TRBJ2-3 | TRBV27 | NA
TGCGCCAGCAGCTTAACAGGGGCAGGAACTGAAGCTTTCTTT | CASSLTGAGTEAFF | TRBD1 | TRBJ1-1 | TRBV5-1 | NA
TGTGCCAGCAGTTTTGAAGGCACTGAAGCTTTCTTT | CASSFEGTEAFF | NA | TRBJ1-1 | TRBV28 | NA
TGTGCCAGCAGTTTAGTGGGGGATAGCTCCTACGAGCAGTACTTC | CASSLVGDSSYEQYF | NA | TRBJ2-7 | TRBV27 | NA
TGTGCCAGCAGCTTAGTACCGAGTACGGAAGCTTTCTTT | CASSLVPSTEAFF | NA | TRBJ1-1 | TRBV7-8 | NA
TGTGCCAGCAGTCCGGGACAGGGGGAAGGGATTGAAAAACTGTTTTTT | CASSPGQGEGIEKLFF | TRBD1 | TRBJ1-4 | TRBV2 | NA
TGTGCCACCAGAGGGACCGGGACAGGGCCCTACGAGCAGTACTTC | CATRGTGTGPYEQYF | TRBD1 | TRBJ2-7 | TRBV15 | once